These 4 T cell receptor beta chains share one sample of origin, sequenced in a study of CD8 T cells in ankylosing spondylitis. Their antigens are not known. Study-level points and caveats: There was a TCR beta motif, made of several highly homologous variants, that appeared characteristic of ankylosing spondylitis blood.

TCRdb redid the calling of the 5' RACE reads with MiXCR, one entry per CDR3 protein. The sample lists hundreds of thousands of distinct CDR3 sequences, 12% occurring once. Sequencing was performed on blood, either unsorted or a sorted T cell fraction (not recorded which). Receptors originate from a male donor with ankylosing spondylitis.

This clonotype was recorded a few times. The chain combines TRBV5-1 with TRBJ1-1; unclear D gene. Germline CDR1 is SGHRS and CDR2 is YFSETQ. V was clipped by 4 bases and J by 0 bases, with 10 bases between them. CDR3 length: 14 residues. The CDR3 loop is CASSQWTVNTEAFF. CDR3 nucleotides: TGCGCCAGCAGCCAGTGGACGGTGAACACTGAAGCTTTCTTT.

This chain's CDR3 is CASSLGGRGSTNTYNEQFF. As DNA, the CDR3 is TGTGCCAGCAGCTTAGGGGGCCGCGGGAGCACGAATACCTACAATGAGCAGTTCTTC. V usage is TRBV7-8 and J usage is TRBJ2-1, with 7 bases matching TRBD2. This CDR3 has 19 residues. V dropped 1 base and J dropped 2; count of bases not matched to a gene: 14. Germline V lookup: CDR1 SGHVS, CDR2 FQNEAQ. The full variable domain, completed using reference TRBV7-8 and TRBJ2-1, is GAGVSQSPRYKVAKRGQDVALRCDPISGHVSLFWYQQALGQGPEFLTYFQNEAQLDKSGLPSDRFFAERPEGSVSTLKIQRTQQEDSAVYLCASSLGGRGSTNTYNEQFFGPGTRLTVL.

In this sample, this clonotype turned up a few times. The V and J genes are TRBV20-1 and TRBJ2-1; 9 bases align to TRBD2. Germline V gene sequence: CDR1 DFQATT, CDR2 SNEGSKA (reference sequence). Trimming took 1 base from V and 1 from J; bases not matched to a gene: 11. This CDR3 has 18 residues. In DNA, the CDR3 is TGCAGTGCTAGAGGGCGGCGGGCTAGCGGGAATTCCTACAATGAGCAGTTCTTC. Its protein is CSARGRRASGNSYNEQFF.

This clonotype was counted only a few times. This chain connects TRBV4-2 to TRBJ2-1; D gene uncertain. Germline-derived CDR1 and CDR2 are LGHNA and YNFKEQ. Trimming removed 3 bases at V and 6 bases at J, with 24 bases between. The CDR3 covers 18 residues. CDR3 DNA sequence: TGTGCCAGCAGCCAGGTCCGAGCCGGGTTATCAACCGGCAATGAGCAGTTCTTC. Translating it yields CASSQVRAGLSTGNEQFF.